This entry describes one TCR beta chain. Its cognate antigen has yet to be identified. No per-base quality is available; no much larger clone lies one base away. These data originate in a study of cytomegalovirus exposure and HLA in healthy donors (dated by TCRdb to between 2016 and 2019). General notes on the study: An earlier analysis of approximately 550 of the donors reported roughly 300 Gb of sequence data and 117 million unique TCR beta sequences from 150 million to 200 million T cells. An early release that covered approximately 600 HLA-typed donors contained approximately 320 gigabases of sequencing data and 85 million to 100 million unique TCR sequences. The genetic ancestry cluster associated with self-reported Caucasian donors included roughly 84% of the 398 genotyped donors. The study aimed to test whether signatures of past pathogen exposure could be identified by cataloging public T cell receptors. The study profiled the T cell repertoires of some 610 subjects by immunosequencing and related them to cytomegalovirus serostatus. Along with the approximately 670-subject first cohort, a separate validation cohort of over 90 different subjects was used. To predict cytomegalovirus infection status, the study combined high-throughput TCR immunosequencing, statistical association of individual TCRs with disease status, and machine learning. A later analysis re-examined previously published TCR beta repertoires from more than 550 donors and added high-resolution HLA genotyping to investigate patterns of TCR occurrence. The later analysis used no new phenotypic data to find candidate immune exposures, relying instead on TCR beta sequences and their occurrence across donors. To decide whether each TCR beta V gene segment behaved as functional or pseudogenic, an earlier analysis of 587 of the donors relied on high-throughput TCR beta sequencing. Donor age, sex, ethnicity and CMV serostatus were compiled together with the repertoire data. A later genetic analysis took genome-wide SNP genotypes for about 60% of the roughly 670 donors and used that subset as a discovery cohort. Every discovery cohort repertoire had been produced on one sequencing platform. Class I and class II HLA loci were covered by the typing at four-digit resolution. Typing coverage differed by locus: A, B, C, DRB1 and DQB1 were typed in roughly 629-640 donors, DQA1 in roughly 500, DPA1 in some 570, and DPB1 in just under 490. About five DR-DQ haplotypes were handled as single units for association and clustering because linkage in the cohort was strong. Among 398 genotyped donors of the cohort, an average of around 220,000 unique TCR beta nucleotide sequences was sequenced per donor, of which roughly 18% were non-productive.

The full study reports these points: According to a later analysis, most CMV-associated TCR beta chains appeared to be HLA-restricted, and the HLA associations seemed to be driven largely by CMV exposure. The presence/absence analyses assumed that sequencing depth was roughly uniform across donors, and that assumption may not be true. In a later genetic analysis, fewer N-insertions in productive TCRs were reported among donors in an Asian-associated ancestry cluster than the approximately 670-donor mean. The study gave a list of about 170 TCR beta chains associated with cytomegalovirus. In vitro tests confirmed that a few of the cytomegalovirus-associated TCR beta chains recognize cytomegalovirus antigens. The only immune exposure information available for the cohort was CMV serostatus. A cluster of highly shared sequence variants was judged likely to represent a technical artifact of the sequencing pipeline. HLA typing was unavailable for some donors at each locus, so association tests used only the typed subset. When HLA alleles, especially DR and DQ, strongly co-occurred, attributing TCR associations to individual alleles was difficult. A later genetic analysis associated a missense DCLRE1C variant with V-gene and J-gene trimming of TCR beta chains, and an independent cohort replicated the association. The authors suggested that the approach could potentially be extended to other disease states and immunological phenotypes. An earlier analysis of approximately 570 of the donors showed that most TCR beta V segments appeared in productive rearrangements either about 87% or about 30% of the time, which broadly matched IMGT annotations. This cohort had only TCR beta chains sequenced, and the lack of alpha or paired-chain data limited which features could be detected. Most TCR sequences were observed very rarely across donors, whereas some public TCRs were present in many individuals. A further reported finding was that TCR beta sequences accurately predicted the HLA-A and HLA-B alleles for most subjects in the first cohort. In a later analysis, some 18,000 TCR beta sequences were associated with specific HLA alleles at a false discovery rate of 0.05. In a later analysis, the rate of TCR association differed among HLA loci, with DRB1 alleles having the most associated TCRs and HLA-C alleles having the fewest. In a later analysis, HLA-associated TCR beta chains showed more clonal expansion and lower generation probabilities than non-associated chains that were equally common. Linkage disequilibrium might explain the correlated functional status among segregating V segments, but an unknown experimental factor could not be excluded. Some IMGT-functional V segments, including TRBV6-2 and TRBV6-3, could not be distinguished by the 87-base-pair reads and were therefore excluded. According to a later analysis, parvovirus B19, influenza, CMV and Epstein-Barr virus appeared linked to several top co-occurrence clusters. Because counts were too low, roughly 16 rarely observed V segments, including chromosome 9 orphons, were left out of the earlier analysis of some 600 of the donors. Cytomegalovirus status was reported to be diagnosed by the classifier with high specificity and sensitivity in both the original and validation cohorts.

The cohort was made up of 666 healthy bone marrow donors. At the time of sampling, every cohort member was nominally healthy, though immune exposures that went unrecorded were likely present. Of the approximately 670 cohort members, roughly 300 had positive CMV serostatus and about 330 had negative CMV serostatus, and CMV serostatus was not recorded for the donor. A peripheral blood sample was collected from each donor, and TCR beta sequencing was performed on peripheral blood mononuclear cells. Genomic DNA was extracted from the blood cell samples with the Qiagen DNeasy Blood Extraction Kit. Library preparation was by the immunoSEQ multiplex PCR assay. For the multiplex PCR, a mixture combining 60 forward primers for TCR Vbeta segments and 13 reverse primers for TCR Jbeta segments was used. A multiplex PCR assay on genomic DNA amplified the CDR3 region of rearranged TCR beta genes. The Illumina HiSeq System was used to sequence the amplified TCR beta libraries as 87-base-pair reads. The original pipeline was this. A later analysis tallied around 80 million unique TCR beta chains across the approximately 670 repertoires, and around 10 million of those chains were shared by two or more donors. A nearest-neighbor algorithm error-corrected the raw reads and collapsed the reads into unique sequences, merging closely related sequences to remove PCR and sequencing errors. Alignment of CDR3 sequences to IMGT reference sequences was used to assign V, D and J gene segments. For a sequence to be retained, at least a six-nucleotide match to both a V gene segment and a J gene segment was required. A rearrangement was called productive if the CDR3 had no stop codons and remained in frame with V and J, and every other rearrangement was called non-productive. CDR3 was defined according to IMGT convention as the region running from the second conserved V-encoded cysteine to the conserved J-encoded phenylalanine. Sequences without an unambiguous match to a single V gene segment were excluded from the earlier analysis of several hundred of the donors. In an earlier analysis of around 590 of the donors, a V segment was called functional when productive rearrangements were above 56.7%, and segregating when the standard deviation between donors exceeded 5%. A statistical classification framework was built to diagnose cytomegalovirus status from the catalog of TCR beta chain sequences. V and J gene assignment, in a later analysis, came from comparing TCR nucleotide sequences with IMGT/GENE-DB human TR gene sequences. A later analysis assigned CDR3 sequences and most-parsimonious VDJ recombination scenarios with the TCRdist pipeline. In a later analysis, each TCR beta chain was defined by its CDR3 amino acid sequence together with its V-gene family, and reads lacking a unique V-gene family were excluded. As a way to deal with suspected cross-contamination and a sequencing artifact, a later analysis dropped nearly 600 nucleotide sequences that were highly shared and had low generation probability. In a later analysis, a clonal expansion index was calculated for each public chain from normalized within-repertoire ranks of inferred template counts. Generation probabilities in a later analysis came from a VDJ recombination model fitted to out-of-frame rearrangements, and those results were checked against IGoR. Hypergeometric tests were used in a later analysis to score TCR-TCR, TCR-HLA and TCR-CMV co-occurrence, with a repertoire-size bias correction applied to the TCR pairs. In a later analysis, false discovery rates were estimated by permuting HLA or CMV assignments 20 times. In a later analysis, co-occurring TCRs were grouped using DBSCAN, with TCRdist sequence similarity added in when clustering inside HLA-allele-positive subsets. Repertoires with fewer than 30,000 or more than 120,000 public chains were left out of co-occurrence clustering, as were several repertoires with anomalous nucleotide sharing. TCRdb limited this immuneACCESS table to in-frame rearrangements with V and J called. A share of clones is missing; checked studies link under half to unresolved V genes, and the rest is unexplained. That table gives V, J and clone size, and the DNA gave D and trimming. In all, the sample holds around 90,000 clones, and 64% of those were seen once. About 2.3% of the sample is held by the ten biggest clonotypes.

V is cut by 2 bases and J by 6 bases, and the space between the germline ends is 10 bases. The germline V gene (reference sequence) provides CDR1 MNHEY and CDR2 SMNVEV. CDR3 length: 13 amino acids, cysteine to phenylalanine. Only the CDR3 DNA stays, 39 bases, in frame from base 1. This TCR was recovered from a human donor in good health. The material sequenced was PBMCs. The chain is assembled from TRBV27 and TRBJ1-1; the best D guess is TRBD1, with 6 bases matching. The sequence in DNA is TGTGCCAGCAGTTTACAGGGGTACGCTGAAGCTTTCTTT. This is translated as CASSLQGYAEAFF.